Listed below are T cell receptor beta chains from one sample, sequenced in a study of blood T cell repertoires in COVID-19. Sequencing used immunoSEQ multiplex PCR; TCRdb keeps in-frame clones, though not all of them. The sample carries 300,000 to 450,000 clones, roughly 87% recorded once. The sequencing input was PBMCs or T cells enriched from blood (not recorded which). Source of these receptors: a woman aged 25 to 39 who had recovered from COVID-19. CDR3s include the opening cysteine and the closing phenylalanine or tryptophan.

J gene | V gene | CDR3 protein
TRBJ1-1 | TRBV9 | CASSVGQGNTEAFF
TRBJ1-1 | TRBV6-5 | CASKIGTVMGEAFF
TRBJ1-2 | TRBV27 | CASTHWGPGGAQGYTF
TRBJ1-6 | TRBV25-1 | CASSEGARNSPLHF
TRBJ1-1 | TRBV4-1 | CASSVRQGTEAFF
TRBJ2-1 | TRBV7-9 | CASSSGQKGREQFF
TRBJ2-1 | TRBV19 | CASTGWGQGGDNEQFF
TRBJ1-1 | TRBV5-4 | CASSLARQLNTEAFF
TRBJ1-6 | TRBV5-1 | CASSAVRGQGAFSPLHF
TRBJ2-5 | TRBV2 | CASSEYVPGLAGSPRETQYF
TRBJ1-1 | TRBV5-4 | CASSLIGGLGTEAFF
TRBJ1-6 | TRBV3-1/TRBV3-2 | CASSQDWRDNSPLHF
TRBJ1-2 | TRBV7-2 | CASSTDRVGGYTF
TRBJ2-7 | TRBV11-2 | CASSPSPLAGGLSHEQYF